Here is one T cell receptor beta chain with its context. This entry belongs to a study of cytomegalovirus exposure and HLA in healthy donors. Per the germline V gene, CDR1 is MGHRA and CDR2 is YSYEKL. CDR3 length: 14 residues. Trimming pared 1 base from V and 7 bases from J, leaving 14 bases between. The PCR used 60 Vbeta and 13 Jbeta primers. Sequencing used immunoSEQ multiplex PCR; TCRdb keeps in-frame clones, though not all of them. Of 200,000 or so clones detected, about 88% appear once; the ten largest clones hold more than 0.2%. V is TRBV4-1 and J is TRBJ2-7; tentatively, D is TRBD1 (6 bases). This clonotype was obtained from a girl under three years old in good health and CMV-seronegative. The sequenced sample was PBMCs. The CDR3 DNA reads TGCGCCAGCAGCCAAGGAACAGGGCGTCGTGAGCAGTACTTC. Translation gives CASSQGTGRREQYF.